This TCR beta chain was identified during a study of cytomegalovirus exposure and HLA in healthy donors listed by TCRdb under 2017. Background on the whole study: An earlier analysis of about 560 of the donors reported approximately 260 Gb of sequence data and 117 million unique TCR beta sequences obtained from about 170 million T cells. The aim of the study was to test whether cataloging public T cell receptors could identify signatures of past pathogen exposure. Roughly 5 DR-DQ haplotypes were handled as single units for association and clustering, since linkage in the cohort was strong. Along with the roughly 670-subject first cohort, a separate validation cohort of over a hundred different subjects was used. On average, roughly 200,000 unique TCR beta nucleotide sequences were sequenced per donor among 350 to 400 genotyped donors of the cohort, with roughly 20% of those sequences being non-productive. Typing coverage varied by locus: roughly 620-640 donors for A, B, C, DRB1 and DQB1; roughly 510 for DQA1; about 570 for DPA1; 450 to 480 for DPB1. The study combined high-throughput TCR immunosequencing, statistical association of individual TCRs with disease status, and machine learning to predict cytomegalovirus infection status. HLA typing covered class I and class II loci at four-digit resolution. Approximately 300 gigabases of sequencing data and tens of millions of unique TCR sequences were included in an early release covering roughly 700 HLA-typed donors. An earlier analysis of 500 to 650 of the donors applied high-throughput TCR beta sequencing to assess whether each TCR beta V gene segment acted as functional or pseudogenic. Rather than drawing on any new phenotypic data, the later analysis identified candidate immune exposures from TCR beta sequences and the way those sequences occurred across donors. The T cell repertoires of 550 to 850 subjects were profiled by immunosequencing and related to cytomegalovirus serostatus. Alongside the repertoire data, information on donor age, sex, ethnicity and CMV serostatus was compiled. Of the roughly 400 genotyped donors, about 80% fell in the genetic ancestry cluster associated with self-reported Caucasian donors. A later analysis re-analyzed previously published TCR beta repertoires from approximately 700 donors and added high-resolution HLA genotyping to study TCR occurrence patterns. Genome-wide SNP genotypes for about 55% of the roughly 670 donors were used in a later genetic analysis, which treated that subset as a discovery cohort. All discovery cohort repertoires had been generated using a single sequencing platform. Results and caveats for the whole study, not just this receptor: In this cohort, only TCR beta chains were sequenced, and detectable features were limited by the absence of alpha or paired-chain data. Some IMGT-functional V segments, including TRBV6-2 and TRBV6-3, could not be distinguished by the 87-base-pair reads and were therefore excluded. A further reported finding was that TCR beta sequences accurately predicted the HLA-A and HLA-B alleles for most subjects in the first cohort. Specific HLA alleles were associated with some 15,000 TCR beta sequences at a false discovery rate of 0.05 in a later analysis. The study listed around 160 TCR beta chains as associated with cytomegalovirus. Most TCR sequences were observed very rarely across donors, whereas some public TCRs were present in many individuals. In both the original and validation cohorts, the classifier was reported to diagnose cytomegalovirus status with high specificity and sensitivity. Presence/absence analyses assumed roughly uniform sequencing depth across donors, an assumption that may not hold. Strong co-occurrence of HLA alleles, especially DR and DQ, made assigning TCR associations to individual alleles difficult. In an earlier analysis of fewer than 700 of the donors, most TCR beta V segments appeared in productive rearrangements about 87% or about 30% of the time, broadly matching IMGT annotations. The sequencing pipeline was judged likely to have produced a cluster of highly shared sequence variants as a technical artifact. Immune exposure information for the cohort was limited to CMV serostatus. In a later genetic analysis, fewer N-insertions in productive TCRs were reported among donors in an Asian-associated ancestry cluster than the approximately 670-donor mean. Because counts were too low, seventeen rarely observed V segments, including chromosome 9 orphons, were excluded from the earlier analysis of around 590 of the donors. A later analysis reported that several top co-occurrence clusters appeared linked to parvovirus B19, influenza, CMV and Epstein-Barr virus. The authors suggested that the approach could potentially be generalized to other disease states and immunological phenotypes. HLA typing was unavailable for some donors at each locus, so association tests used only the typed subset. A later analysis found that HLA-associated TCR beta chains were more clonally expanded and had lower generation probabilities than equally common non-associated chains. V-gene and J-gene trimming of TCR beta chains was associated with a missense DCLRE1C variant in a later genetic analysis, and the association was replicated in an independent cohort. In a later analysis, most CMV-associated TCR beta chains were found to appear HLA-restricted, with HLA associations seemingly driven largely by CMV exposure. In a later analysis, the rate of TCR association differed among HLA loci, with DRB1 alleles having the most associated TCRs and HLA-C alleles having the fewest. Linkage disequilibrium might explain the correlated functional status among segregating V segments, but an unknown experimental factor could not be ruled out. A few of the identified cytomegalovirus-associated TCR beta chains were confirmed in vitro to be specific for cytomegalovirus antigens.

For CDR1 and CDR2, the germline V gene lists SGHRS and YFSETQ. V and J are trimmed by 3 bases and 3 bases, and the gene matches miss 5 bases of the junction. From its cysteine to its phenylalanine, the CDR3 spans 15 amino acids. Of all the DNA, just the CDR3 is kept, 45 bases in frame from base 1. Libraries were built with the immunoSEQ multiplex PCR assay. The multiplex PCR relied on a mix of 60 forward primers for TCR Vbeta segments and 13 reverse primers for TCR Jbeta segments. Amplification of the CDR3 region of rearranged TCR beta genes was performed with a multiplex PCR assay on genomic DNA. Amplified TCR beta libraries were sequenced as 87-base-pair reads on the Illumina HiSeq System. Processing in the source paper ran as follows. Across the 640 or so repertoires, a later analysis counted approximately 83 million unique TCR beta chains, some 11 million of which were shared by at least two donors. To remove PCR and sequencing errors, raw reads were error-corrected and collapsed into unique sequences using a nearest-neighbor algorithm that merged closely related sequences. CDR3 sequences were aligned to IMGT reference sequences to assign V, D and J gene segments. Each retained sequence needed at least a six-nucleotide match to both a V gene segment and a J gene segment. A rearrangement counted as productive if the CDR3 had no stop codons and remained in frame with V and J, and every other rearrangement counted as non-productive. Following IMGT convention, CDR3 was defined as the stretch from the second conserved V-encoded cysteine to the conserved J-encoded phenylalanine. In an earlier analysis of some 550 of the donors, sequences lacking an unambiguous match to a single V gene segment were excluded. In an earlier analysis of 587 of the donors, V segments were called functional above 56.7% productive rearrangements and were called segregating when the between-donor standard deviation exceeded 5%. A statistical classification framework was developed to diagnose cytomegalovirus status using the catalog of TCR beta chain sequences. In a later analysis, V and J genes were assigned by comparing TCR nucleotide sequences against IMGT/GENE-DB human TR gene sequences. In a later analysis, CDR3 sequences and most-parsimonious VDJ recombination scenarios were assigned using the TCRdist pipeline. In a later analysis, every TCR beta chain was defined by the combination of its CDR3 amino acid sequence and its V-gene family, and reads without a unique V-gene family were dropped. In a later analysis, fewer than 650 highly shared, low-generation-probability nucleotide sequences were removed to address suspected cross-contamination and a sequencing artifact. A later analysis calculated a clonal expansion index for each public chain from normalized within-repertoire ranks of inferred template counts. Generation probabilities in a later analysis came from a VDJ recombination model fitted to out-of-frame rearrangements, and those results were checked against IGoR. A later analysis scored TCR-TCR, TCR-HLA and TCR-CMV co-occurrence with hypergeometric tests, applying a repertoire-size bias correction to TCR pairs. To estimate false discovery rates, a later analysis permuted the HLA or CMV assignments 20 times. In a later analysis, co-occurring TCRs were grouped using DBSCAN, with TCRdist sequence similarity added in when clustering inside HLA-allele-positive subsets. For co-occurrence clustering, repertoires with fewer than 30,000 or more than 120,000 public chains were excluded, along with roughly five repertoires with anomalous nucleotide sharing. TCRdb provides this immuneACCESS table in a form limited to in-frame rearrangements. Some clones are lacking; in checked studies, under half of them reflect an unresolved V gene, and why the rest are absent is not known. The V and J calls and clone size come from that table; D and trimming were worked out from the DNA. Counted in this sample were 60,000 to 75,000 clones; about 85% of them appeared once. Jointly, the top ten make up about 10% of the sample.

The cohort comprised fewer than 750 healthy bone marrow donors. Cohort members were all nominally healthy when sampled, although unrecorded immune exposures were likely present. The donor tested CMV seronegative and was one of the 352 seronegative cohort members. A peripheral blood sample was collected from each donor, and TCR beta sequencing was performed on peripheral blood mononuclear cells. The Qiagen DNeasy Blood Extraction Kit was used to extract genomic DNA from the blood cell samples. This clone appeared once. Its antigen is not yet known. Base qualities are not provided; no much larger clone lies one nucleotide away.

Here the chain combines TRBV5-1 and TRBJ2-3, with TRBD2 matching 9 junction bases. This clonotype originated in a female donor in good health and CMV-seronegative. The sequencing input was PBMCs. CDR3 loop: CASSSTSGITDTQYF. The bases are TGCGCCAGCAGCTCGACTAGCGGTATAACAGATACGCAGTATTTT.